This passage covers 26 T cell receptor beta chains from one sample sequenced in a study of cytomegalovirus exposure and HLA in healthy donors. Researchers ran the PCR with 60 Vbeta and 13 Jbeta primers. The assay was immunoSEQ multiplex PCR, and TCRdb's table has in-frame clones only and misses some. The repertoire holds roughly 150,000 clones, with about four fifths as singletons. Sequenced: PBMCs. Source of these receptors: a young man in good health and CMV-seronegative.

CDR3 sequence: CASSSVVRTVSGILAKNIQYF. Written as DNA, the CDR3 is TGTGCCAGCAGTTCCGTGGTACGAACAGTCTCAGGGATATTAGCCAAAAACATTCAGTACTTC. The chain links TRBV28 to TRBJ2-4; possibly TRBD1 for D (5 bases). Trimming took 4 bases from V and 0 from J, leaving 28 bases between them. The germline gives CDR1 MDHEN, CDR2 SYDVKM. The CDR3 spans 21 residues.

The chain uses TRBV7-2 and TRBJ2-7; TRBD2 aligns across 8 bases. CDR3 length: 15 residues. Germline loops: CDR1 SGHTA, CDR2 FQGNSA. The junction had 5 bases not matched to a gene; V was cut back by 1 base and J by 3 bases. CDR3: CASSLGLAGLYEQYF. The CDR3 nucleotides are TGTGCCAGCAGCTTAGGCCTAGCGGGCCTCTACGAGCAGTACTTC.

The chain recombines TRBV9 with TRBJ2-1; TRBD2 is a possible D gene (5 bases). V gave up 3 bases and J gave up 9 bases, with 16 bases separating them. CDR1 and CDR2 from the germline V gene are SGDLS and YYNGEE. The CDR3 consists of 14 residues. The CDR3 region has the DNA TGTGCCAGCAGCGGTAGACCCCGGGGTTTTGAGCAGTTCTTC. This codes for CASSGRPRGFEQFF.

The V gene is TRBV11-2, the J gene TRBJ2-5, with TRBD2 identical over 8 bases. J gave up 4 bases and V 3 bases, and 13 bases lay outside the gene matches. The CDR3 is 17 amino acids. Germline V gene data show CDR1 as SGHAT and CDR2 as FQNNGV. In DNA, the CDR3 is TGTGCCAGCAGCTTTCTTTCCACCGGGGGGGCCCGAGAGACCCAGTACTTC. Its protein product is CASSFLSTGGARETQYF.

The V call is TRBV9, the J call TRBJ2-7; 10 bases align to TRBD1. V lost 3 bases, J lost 3 bases, and 3 bases stayed unmatched. CDR1 is SGDLS and CDR2 is YYNGEE in the germline V gene. The CDR3 covers 14 residues. CDR3: CASSARDRGYEQYF. The CDR3 DNA follows: TGTGCCAGCAGCGCTCGGGACAGGGGCTACGAGCAGTACTTC.

This rearrangement joins TRBV7-3 to TRBJ2-1; TRBD1 matches 9 bases. Trimming removed 6 bases from V and 9 bases from J; junction bases left unmatched: 15. CDR1 and CDR2 from the germline V gene are SGHTA and FQGTGA. The CDR3 is 16 amino acids. This chain's CDR3 is CASSPLGGTGTGEQFF. The CDR3 DNA is TGTGCCAGCAGTCCTCTGGGAGGGACAGGGACGGGTGAGCAGTTCTTC.

The genes are TRBV7-6 and TRBJ2-1; a possible D gene is TRBD2 (8 bases). V lost 5 bases and J 4 bases, leaving 15 bases between the germline ends. This CDR3 contains 15 residues. The germline gives CDR1 SGHVS, CDR2 FNYEAQ. The CDR3 DNA reads TGTGCCAGCAGCAACAGGGGACTAGAGTACAATGAGCAGTTCTTC. This gives the protein CASSNRGLEYNEQFF.

The chain employs TRBV27 and TRBJ1-6; TRBD1 matches 7 bases. The CDR3 spans 16 residues. Trimming cost V 6 bases and J 2 bases; bases outside gene matches: 7. Germline loops: CDR1 MNHEY, CDR2 SMNVEV (reference sequence). In DNA form, the CDR3 reads TGTGCCAGCAGGCCAACAGGGGCCCCCTATAATTCACCCCTCCACTTT. Its protein is CASRPTGAPYNSPLHF.

With regard to this clone: The germline gene is not matched at one end of the junction; a read error may be the cause. The chain couples TRBV7-7 to TRBJ2-1; the D gene is possibly TRBD2 (5 bases). The CDR3 length is 13 residues. Germline V gene data show CDR1 as SSHAT and CDR2 as FNYEAQ (reference sequence). The DNA for the CDR3 is TGTGCTAGCAGCCCAGGAGGAGGAAATGAGCAGTTCTTC. This encodes CASSPGGGNEQFF.

The V call is TRBV19, the J call TRBJ2-7; TRBD2 matches 10 bases. The germline gives CDR1 LNHDA, CDR2 SQIVND (reference sequence). J was trimmed by 2 bases and V by 5 bases; bases with no gene match: 9. This CDR3 is built from 16 residues. The CDR3 is CASSFEREGTPYEQYF. The CDR3, as DNA: TGTGCCAGTAGTTTTGAGCGGGAGGGCACCCCCTACGAGCAGTACTTC.

This clone has just a few counts. The J gene is TRBJ2-7, the V gene TRBV7-3; D remains unclear. CDR1 and CDR2 (germline): SGHTA, FQGTGA. Trimming left V 2 bases short and J 4 bases short, with 15 bases between. The CDR3 spans 15 residues. CDR3 protein: CASSLQSDSAYEQYF. DNA of the CDR3: TGTGCCAGCAGCTTACAAAGCGACTCAGCATACGAGCAGTACTTC.

This chain connects TRBV9 to TRBJ1-3, with D perhaps TRBD1 (5 bases). The CDR3 spans 16 residues. V was cut by 0 bases and J by 0 bases, with 10 bases left in between. The germline V gene has CDR1 SGDLS and CDR2 YYNGEE. The DNA of the CDR3 is TGTGCCAGCAGCGTAGTTGGGGGGAACTCTGGAAACACCATATATTTT. Its protein is CASSVVGGNSGNTIYF.

The gene calls are TRBV12-1 and TRBJ2-7; the table's TRBD1 call for D was not verified on the DNA. TRBV12-1 is labeled a pseudogene. The CDR3 has 18 amino acids. For the CDR3, the DNA is TGTGCCAGCACCTCCCGGCCAGGGGACGATTATTTCTCCTACGAGCAGTACTTC. This encodes CASTSRPGDDYFSYEQYF.

The chain employs TRBV5-6 and TRBJ2-3; no clear D gene. V was trimmed by 4 bases and J by 6 bases, leaving 18 bases between them. The CDR3 totals 15 residues. Germline V lookup: CDR1 SGHDT, CDR2 YYEEEE. As DNA, the CDR3 is TGTGCCAGCAGCCCCACCAGTTCTAGATCTGATACGCAGTATTTT. Encoded protein: CASSPTSSRSDTQYF.

The chain combines TRBV7-2 with TRBJ2-3, with D unclear. The V and J ends lost 1 base and 0 bases respectively, with 8 bases between them. Germline loops: CDR1 SGHTA, CDR2 FQGNSA. The CDR3 is 15 residues long. As DNA, the CDR3 is TGTGCCAGCAGCTTAGATCGGGTCAGCACAGATACGCAGTATTTT. Its protein is CASSLDRVSTDTQYF.

As regards this clone: Other nucleotide sequences from this sample produce the same CDR3. The chain joins TRBV29-1 to TRBJ2-7, with D possibly TRBD1 on 5 matching bases. This CDR3 has 12 residues. Trimming shortened V by 4 bases and J by 2 bases, and 9 bases separated the two germline ends. Germline V gene data show CDR1 as SQVTM and CDR2 as ANQGSEA. CDR3 coding DNA: TGCAGCGTTGGGGCAGGGACCTACGAGCAGTACTTC. Translation gives CSVGAGTYEQYF.

The rearrangement uses TRBV7-3 and TRBJ2-1; 10 nucleotides match TRBD2. Germline CDR1 is SGHTA and CDR2 is FQGTGA. The junction had 8 bases not matched to a gene; V was cut back by 5 bases and J by 4 bases. There are 16 residues in the CDR3. The CDR3 sequence: CASSVGTSGAYNEQFF. The DNA for the CDR3 is TGTGCCAGCAGCGTGGGAACTAGCGGGGCATACAATGAGCAGTTCTTC.

The chain carries TRBV6-1 and TRBJ2-2, with 7 bases lining up with TRBD1. Germline V gene lookup returns CDR1 MNHNS and CDR2 SASEGT. With V trimmed by 5 bases and J by 3 bases, 6 bases remained unmatched. This CDR3 has 15 amino acids. The CDR3: CASSRQGWYTGELFF. The DNA of the CDR3 is TGTGCCAGCAGTCGACAGGGTTGGTACACCGGGGAGCTGTTTTTT.

Only a few counts were recorded for this clone. The CDR3, as DNA: TGTGCCAGCAGCTTGGCCGATCAGGGAGGTAGTCAGCCCCAGCATTTT. Translating it yields CASSLADQGGSQPQHF. This chain links TRBV5-6 with TRBJ1-5; possible D gene TRBD1, 5 bases. Trimming shortened V by 0 bases and J by 6 bases, and 16 bases separated the two germline ends. Germline loops: CDR1 SGHDT, CDR2 YYEEEE. This CDR3 contains 16 residues.

The chain is built from TRBV27 and TRBJ2-1; 8 nucleotides align to TRBD2. The V segment lost 7 bases and the J segment 7 bases; nucleotides outside the gene matches: 3. Germline values: CDR1 MNHEY, CDR2 SMNVEV (reference sequence). CDR3 length: 12 residues. The CDR3 DNA reads as TGTGCCAGCACCCCGGGGGGGAATGAGCAGTTCTTC. Its protein product is CASTPGGNEQFF.

This rearrangement joins TRBV19 to TRBJ2-6; a possible D gene is TRBD1 (5 bases). This CDR3 has 20 residues. V gave up 0 bases and J gave up 0 bases, with 18 bases separating them. Germline values: CDR1 LNHDA, CDR2 SQIVND (reference sequence). CDR3 amino acids: CASSIDSPGQEYSGANVLTF. CDR3 DNA sequence: TGTGCCAGTAGTATAGATAGCCCAGGGCAAGAATACTCTGGGGCCAACGTCCTGACTTTC.

J is TRBJ1-5 and V is TRBV7-2; D may be TRBD1 (6 bases). Trimming stripped 2 bases from V and 5 bases from J, with 13 bases between. CDR1 is SGHTA and CDR2 is FQGNSA in the germline V gene. CDR3 length equals 15 residues. CDR3 DNA: TGTGCCAGCAGCTTATTTTTTGCAGGGGATCAGCCCCAGCATTTT. Its translation is CASSLFFAGDQPQHF. The variable domain in full, with the rest retrieved from reference TRBV7-2 and TRBJ1-5, is GAGVSQSPSNKVTEKGKDVELRCDPISGHTALYWYRQSLGQGLEFLIYFQGNSAPDKSGLPSDRFSAERTGGSVSTLTIQRTQQEDSAVYLCASSLFFAGDQPQHFGDGTRLSIL.

The chain recombines TRBV28 with TRBJ2-5; weak D call: TRBD2 (6 bases). Per the germline V gene, CDR1 is MDHEN and CDR2 is SYDVKM. The V end lost 6 bases, the J end lost 4 bases, and 12 bases lay between the germline ends. The CDR3 is 13 residues long. This chain's CDR3 is CASSLIGGETQYF. CDR3 sequence (DNA): TGTGCCAGCAGCCTCATCGGGGGAGAGACCCAGTACTTC.

The chain links TRBV7-9 to TRBJ1-1; D is undetermined. Germline assignment: CDR1 SEHNR and CDR2 FQNEAQ (reference sequence). The CDR3 runs to 13 residues. V was pared by 1 base and J by 7 bases, with 10 bases between. The CDR3 sequence: CASSLDNRVEAFF. The DNA for the CDR3 is TGTGCCAGCAGCTTAGATAATAGAGTTGAAGCTTTCTTT.

This chain uses TRBV10-3 with TRBJ2-1; 7 bases map to TRBD1. V lost 7 bases, J lost 0 bases, and 9 bases stayed unmatched. The germline V gene has CDR1 ENHRY and CDR2 SYGVKD. The CDR3 has 16 residues. The CDR3 DNA follows: TGTGCCATCACTACAGGGGACGTCGACTCCTACAATGAGCAGTTCTTC. This encodes CAITTGDVDSYNEQFF.

V gene TRBV6-1 combines with J gene TRBJ2-5; the match to TRBD2 covers 7 bases. This CDR3 comprises 12 residues. The germline V gene has CDR1 MNHNS and CDR2 SASEGT. V lost 5 bases and J lost 11; bases outside the gene matches: 8. The CDR3 sequence is CASSKGLTGQYF. CDR3 DNA: TGTGCCAGCAGTAAGGGACTAACGGGGCAGTACTTC.